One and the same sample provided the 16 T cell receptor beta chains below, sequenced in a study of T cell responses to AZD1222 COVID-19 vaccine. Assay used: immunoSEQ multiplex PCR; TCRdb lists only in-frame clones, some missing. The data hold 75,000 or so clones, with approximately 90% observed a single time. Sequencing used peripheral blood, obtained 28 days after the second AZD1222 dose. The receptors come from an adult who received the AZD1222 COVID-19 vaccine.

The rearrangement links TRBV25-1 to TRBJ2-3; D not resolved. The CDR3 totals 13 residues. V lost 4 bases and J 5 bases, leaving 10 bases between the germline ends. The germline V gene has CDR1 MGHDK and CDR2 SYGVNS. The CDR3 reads CASSGVFQDTQYF. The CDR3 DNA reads TGTGCCAGCAGTGGGGTTTTCCAAGATACGCAGTATTTT.

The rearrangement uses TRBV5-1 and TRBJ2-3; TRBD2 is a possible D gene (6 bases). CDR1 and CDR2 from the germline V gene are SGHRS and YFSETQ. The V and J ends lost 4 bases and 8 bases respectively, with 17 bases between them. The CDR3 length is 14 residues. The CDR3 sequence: CASSLAGSEGTQYF. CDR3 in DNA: TGCGCCAGCAGCCTCGCCGGGAGTGAAGGTACGCAGTATTTT.

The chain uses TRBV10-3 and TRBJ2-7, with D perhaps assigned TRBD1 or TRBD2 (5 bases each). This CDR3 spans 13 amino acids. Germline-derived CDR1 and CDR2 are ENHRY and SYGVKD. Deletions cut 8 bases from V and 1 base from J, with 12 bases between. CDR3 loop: CAIRVGESYEQYF. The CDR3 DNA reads TGTGCCATCCGGGTGGGGGAATCCTACGAGCAGTACTTC.

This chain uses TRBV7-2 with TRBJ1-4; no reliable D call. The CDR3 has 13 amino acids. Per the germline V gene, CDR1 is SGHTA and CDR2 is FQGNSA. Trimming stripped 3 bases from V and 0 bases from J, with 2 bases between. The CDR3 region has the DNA TGTGCCAGCAGCTTCGCAACTAATGAAAAACTGTTTTTT. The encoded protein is CASSFATNEKLFF.

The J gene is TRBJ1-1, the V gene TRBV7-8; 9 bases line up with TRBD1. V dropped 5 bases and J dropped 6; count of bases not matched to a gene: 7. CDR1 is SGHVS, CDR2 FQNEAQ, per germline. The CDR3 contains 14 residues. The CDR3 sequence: CASSRPGQGPEAFF. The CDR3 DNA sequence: TGTGCCAGCAGCCGGCCGGGACAGGGACCTGAAGCTTTCTTT.

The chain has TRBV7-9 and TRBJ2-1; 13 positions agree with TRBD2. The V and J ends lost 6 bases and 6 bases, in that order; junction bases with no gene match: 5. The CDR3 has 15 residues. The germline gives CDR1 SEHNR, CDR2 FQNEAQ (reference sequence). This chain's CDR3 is CASRSGLAGLNEQFF. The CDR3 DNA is TGTGCCAGCAGGTCGGGACTAGCGGGACTCAATGAGCAGTTCTTC.

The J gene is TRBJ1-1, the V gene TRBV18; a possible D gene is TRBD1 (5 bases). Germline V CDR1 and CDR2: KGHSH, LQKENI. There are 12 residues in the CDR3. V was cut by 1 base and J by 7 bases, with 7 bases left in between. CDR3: CASSPQGIEAFF. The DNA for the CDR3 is TGTGCCAGCTCACCACAGGGGATTGAAGCTTTCTTT. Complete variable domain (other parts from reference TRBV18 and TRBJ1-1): NAGVMQNPRHLVRRRGQEARLRCSPMKGHSHVYWYRQLPEEGLKFMVYLQKENIIDESGMPKERFSAEFPKEGPSILRIQQVVRGDSAAYFCASSPQGIEAFFGQGTRLTVV.

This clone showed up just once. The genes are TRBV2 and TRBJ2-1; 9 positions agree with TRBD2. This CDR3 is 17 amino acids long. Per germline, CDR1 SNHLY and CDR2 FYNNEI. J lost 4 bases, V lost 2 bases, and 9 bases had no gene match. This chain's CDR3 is CASSELSGRTIYNEQFF. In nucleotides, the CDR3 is TGTGCCAGCAGTGAACTGAGCGGGAGGACCATATACAATGAGCAGTTCTTC. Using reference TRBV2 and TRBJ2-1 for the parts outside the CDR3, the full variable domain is EPEVTQTPSHQVTQMGQEVILRCVPISNHLYFYWYRQILGQKVEFLVSFYNNEISEKSEIFDDQFSVERPDGSNFTLKIRSTKLEDSAMYFCASSELSGRTIYNEQFFGPGTRLTVL.

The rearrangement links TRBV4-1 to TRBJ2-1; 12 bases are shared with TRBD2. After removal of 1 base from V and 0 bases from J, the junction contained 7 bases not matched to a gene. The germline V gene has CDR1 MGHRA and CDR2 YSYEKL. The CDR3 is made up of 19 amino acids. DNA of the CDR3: TGCGCCAGCAGCCAAGTTGGGCTAGCGGGAGGGAGCTCCTACAATGAGCAGTTCTTC. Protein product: CASSQVGLAGGSSYNEQFF.

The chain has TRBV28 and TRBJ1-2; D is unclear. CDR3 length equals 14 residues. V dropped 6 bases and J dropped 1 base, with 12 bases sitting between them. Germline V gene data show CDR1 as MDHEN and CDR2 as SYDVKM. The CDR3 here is CASRTGSNNYGYTF. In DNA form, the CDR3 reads TGTGCCAGCAGGACGGGGAGTAATAACTATGGCTACACCTTC.

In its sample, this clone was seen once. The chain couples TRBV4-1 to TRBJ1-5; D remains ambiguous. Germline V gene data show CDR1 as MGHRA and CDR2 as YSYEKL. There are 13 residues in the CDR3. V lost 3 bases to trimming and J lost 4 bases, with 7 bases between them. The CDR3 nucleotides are TGCGCCAGCAGCCAGGAAATGAATCAGCCCCAGCATTTT. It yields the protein CASSQEMNQPQHF.

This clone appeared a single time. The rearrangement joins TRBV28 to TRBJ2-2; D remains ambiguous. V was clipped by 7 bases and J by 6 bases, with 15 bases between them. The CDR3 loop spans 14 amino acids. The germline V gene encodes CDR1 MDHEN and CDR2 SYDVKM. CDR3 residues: CASKPFVMAGELFF. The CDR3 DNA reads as TGTGCCAGCAAACCCTTCGTTATGGCCGGGGAGCTGTTTTTT.

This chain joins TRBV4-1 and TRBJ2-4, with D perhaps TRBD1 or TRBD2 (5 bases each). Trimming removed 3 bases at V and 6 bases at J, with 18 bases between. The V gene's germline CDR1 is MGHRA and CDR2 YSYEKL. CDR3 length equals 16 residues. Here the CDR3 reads CASSHPPEQGRNIQYF. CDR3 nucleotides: TGCGCCAGCAGCCACCCTCCCGAGCAGGGACGAAACATTCAGTACTTC.

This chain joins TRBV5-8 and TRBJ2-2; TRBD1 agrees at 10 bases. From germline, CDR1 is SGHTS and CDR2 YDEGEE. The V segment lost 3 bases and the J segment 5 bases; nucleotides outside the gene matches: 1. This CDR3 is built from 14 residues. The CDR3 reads CASSSGQGTGELFF. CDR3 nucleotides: TGTGCCAGCAGCTCGGGACAGGGGACCGGGGAGCTGTTTTTT.

In DNA form, the CDR3 reads TGTGCCAGCAGTAGCGGGACACTAAGTGAGCTTAACTATGGCTACACCTTC. Translating it yields CASSSGTLSELNYGYTF. This sequence joins TRBV28 and TRBJ1-2; a weak D match, TRBD1 (6 bases). CDR1 and CDR2 (germline): MDHEN, SYDVKM. Trimming pared 5 bases from V and 1 base from J, leaving 20 bases between. The CDR3 extends over 17 amino acids.

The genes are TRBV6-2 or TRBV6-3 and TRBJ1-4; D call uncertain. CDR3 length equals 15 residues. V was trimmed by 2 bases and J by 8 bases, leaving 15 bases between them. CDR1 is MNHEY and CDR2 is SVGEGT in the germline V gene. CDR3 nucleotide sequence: TGTGCCAGCAGTTACGAAGGAGGTCGCTACGAAAAACTGTTTTTT. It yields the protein CASSYEGGRYEKLFF.